The present TCR beta chain was sequenced within a study of spatial heterogeneity in lung cancer (dated by TCRdb to about 2019). Regarding the study in general: Beta-chain transcripts were consistently detected in greater numbers than alpha-chain transcripts, which likely reflects a higher abundance of beta-chain transcripts. In tumor regions, TCR transcript counts showed a strong correlation with a T cell transcriptional module score derived from matched bulk RNA-seq. Nonsynonymous mutation counts, determined by whole-exome sequencing of tumor tissue, were related to TCR repertoire features. The study quantitatively compared TCR alpha and beta repertoires across multiple tumor regions, matched nontumor lung and blood in non-small cell lung cancer. In the raw uncorrected reads, each unique combination of TCR and UMI appeared on average more than ten times. At surgery, both alpha and beta chains were TCR-sequenced in under 250 tumor regions, over 61 matched nontumor lung samples and 56 PBMC samples.

Overall results and qualifications from the work: Counts of ubiquitous and regional expanded TCRs correlated with counts of ubiquitous and regional nonsynonymous mutations, respectively. Confirming at a functional level the hypothesis that regional TCRs recognize regional mutations was considered to require additional single-cell paired TCR alpha and beta sequencing. TCR-seq was estimated to cover only approximately 6.6% of tumor T cells for alpha chains and roughly 12% for beta chains. A correlation was observed between the number of expanded intratumoral alpha and beta TCRs and the tumor nonsynonymous mutation count.

This clonotype came up a few times. Its target antigen remains unknown. No much larger clone is present one base from it, and per-base qualities are unavailable. The library relied on 5' RACE. The sequencer listed for this sample is NextSeq 500. In the TCR library protocol, a unique molecular identifier was attached to each TCR cDNA molecule so that PCR and sequencing errors could be corrected. The authors' analysis ran thus. Decombinator tools were used for TCR identification, UMI-based error correction and CDR3 extraction. TCRs above a frequency of 2 per 1,000, corresponding to the top 1% of the tumor frequency distribution, were defined as expanded. Expanded tumor TCRs were classed as regional if statistically deemed absent (corrected P<0.05) from at least one tumor region, otherwise ubiquitous. Renyi diversity was computed with the R vegan package after each repertoire had been subsampled 100 times to 5,000 TCRs. To build CDR3 similarity networks, amino acid triplet string-kernel similarity was used, and CDR3s were connected when their pairwise similarity was above 0.82. TCRdb cleaned the public reads at Q25 with fastp, built clones with MiXCR and kept in-frame beta chains. Every entry covers one CDR3 protein and lists the most common genes and DNA from its rows. Here the V and J calls rest on TCRdb's processing, not on the authors' analysis. The sample has about 5,700 distinct CDR3 sequences on record, approximately 15% of them singletons. The top ten constitute under 13% of the sample.

According to the study, the label for this sample's time point signals: sample taken at primary tumor resection. Donors were some 67 patients with early-stage, untreated non-small cell lung cancer from the lung TRACERx cohort. TCR sequencing used whole RNA extracted from tumor and nontumor lung tissue, or from cryopreserved PBMC samples, without cell sorting. Only patients for whom sufficient RNA was available from at least two tumor regions were selected for TCR sequencing. Before being selected, tumor and adjacent nontumor lung specimens were reviewed by a lung pathologist. V is clipped by 7 bases and J by 2 bases, and the sequence between their germline boundaries is 14 bases long. Via the germline V gene, CDR1 is SQVTM and CDR2 ANQGSEA. The CDR3 starts with the cysteine, ends with the phenylalanine, and has 13 residues. This entry keeps only the CDR3 DNA: 39 bases, framed from base 1.

The V and J segments used are TRBV29-1 and TRBJ1-2; a tentative D call is TRBD1 (6 bases match). This TCR derives from a male donor with early-stage non-small cell lung cancer. The sequences come from lung tumor tissue, collected at surgery. The CDR3 reads as follows: CSADIGGNYGYTF. The nucleotide sequence is given as TGCAGCGCAGACATCGGGGGCAACTATGGCTACACCTTC.